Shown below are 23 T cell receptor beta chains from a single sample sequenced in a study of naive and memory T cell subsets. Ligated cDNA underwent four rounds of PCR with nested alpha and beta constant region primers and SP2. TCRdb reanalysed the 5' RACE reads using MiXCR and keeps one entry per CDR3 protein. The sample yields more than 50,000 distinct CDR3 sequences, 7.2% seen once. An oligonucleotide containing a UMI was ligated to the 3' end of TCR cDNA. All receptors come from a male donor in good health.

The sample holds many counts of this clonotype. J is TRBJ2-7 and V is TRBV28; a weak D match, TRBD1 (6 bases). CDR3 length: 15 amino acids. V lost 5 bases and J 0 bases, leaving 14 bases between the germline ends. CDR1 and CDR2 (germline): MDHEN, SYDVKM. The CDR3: CASSNPGESSYEQYF. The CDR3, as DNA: TGTGCCAGCAGTAACCCAGGGGAGTCCTCCTACGAGCAGTACTTC.

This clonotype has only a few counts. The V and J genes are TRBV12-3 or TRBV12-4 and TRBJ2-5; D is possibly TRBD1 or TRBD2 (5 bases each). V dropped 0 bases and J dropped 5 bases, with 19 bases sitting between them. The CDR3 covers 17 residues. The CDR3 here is CASSLALKGAGGETQYF. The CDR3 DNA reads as TGTGCCAGCAGTTTAGCGCTAAAGGGTGCTGGGGGTGAGACCCAGTACTTC.

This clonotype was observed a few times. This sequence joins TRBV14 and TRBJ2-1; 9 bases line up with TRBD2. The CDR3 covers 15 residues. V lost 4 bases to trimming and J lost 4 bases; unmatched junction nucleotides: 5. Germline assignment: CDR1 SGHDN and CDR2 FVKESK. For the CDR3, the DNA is TGTGCCAGCAGCCTAGCGGGAGAAAGGTACAATGAGCAGTTCTTC. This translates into CASSLAGERYNEQFF.

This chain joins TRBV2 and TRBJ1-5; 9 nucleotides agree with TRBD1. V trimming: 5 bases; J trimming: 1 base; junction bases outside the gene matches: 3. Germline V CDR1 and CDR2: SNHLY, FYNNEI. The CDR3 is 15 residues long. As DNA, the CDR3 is TGTGCCAGCAGTCCGGACAGGGGAAGCAATCAGCCCCAGCATTTT. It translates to CASSPDRGSNQPQHF.

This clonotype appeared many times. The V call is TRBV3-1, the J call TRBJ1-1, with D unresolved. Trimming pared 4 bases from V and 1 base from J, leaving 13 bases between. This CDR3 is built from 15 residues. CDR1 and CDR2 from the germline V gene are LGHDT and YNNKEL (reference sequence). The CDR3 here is CASSPLRYKNTEAFF. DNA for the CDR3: TGTGCCAGCAGCCCCCTCAGATATAAGAACACTGAAGCTTTCTTT.

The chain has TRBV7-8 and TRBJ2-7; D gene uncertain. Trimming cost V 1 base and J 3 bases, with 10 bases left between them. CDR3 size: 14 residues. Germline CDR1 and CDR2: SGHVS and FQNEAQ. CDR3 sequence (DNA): TGTGCCAGCAGCTTAGGTCCGTCATTCTACGAGCAGTACTTC. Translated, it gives CASSLGPSFYEQYF. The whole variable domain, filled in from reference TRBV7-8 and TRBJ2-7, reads GAGVSQSPRYKVAKRGQDVALRCDPISGHVSLFWYQQALGQGPEFLTYFQNEAQLDKSGLPSDRFFAERPEGSVSTLKIQRTQQEDSAVYLCASSLGPSFYEQYFGPGTRLTVT.

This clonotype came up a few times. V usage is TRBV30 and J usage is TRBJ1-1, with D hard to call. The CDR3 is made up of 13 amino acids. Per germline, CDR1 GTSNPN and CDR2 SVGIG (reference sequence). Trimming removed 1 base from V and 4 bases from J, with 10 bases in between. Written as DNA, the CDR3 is TGTGCCTGGAGTGGACCGACCGGCACTGAAGCTTTCTTT. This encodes CAWSGPTGTEAFF.

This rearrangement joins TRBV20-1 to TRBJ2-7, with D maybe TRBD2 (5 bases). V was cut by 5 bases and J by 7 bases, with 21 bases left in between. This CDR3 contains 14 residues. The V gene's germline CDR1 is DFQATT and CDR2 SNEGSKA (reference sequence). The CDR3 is CSAEAPMREWEQYF. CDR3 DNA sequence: TGCAGTGCTGAAGCCCCAATGAGGGAATGGGAGCAGTACTTC.

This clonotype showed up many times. The DNA of the CDR3 is TGTGCCAGCAGTCTTAGCGGAGCAAAAAACATTCAGTACTTC. It is translated as CASSLSGAKNIQYF. The chain combines TRBV6-2 or TRBV6-3 with TRBJ2-4; perhaps TRBD2 as D (6 bases). V was pared by 5 bases and J by 4 bases, with 12 bases between. The CDR3 has 14 amino acids. Germline V gene lookup returns CDR1 MNHEY and CDR2 SVGEGT.

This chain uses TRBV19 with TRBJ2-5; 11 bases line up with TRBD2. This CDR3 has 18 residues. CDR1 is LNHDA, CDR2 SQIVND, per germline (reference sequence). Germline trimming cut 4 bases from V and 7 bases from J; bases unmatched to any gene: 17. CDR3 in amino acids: CASSNAVRSGRAFPTQYF. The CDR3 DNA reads TGTGCCAGTAGTAATGCGGTGCGTAGCGGGAGGGCCTTTCCGACCCAGTACTTC.

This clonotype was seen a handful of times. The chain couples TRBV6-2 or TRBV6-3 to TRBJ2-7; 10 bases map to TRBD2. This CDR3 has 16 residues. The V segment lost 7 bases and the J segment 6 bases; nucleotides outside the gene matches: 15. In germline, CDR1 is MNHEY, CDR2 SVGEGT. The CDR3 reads CASTLEASGSRTEQYF. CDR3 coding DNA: TGTGCCAGCACCCTCGAAGCTAGCGGGAGCAGAACCGAGCAGTACTTC.

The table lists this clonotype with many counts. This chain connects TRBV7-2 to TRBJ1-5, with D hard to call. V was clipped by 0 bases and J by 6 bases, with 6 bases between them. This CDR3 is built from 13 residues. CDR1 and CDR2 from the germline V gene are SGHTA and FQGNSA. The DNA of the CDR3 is TGTGCCAGCAGCTTAGCGCTGGGTCAGCCCCAGCATTTT. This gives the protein CASSLALGQPQHF.

In DNA, the CDR3 is TGTGCCAGCAGCCCCCTCTGGCTCAGTACTACCTACAATGAGCAGTTCTTC. It translates to CASSPLWLSTTYNEQFF. This sequence joins TRBV3-1 and TRBJ2-1; D not certain. Trimming took off 4 bases at V and 2 bases at J, with 18 bases between the two ends. Germline CDR1 reads LGHDT; CDR2 reads YNNKEL (reference sequence). This CDR3 spans 17 amino acids.

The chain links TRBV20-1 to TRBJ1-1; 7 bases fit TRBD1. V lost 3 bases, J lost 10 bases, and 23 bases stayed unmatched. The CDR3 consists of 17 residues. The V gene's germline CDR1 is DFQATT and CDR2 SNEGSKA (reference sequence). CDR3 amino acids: CSASTDRVFGGALVAFF. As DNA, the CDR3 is TGCAGTGCTAGCACCGACAGGGTCTTTGGGGGAGCCCTAGTAGCTTTCTTT.

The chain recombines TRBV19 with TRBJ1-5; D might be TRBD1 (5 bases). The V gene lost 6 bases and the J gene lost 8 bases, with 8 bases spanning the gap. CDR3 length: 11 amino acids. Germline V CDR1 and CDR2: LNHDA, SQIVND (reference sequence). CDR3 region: CASSQGEPQHF. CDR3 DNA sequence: TGTGCCAGTAGCCAGGGCGAGCCCCAGCATTTT.

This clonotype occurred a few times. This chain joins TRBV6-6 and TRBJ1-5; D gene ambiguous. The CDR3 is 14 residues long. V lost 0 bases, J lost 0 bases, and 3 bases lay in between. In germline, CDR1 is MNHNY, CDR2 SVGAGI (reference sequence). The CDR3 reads CASSYSGSNQPQHF. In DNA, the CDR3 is TGTGCCAGCAGTTACTCCGGTAGCAATCAGCCCCAGCATTTT.

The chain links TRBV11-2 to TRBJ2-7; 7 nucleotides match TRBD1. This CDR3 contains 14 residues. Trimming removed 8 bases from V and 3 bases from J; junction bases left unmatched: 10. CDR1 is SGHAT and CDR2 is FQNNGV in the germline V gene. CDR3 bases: TGTGCCAGCGCGGTGACAGGGATTGACTACGAGCAGTACTTC. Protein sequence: CASAVTGIDYEQYF.

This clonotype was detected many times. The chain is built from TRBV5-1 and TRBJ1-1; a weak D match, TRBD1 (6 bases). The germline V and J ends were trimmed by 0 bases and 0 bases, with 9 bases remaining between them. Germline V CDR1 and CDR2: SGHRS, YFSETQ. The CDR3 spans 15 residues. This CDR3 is CASSLGGQLNTEAFF. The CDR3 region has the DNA TGCGCCAGCAGCTTGGGGGGACAACTGAACACTGAAGCTTTCTTT.

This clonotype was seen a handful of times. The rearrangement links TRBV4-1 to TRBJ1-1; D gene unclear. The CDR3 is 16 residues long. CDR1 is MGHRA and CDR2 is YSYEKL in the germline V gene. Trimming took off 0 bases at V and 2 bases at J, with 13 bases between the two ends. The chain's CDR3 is CASSQEVSFANTEAFF. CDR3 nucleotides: TGCGCCAGCAGCCAAGAAGTCAGTTTTGCCAACACTGAAGCTTTCTTT.

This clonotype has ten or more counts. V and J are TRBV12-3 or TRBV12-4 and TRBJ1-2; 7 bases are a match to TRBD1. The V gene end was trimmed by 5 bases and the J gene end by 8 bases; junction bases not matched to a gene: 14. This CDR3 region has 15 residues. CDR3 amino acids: CASSPTGPSFRGYTF. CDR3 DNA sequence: TGTGCCAGCAGTCCGACAGGGCCCTCCTTCAGGGGCTACACCTTC.

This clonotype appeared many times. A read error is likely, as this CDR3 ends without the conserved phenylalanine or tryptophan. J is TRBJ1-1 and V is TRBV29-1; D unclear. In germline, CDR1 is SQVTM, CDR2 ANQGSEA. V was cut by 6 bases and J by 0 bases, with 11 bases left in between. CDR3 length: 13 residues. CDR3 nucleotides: TGCAGCGTCGTGGATCAGATGAACACTGAAGCTTTCGTT. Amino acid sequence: CSVVDQMNTEAFV.

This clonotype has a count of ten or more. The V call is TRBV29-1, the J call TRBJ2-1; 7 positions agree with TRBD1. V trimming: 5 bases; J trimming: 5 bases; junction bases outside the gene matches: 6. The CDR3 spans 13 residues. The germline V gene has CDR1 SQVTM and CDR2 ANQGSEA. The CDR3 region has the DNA TGCAGCGTTAAAACAGGGGTCGACAATGAGCAGTTCTTC. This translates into CSVKTGVDNEQFF.

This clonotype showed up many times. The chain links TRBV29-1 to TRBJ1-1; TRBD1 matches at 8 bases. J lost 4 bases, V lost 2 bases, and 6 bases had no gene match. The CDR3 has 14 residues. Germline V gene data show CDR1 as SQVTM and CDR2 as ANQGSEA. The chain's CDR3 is CSVEPGGAGTEAFF. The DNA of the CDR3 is TGCAGCGTTGAACCAGGGGGCGCCGGCACTGAAGCTTTCTTT.